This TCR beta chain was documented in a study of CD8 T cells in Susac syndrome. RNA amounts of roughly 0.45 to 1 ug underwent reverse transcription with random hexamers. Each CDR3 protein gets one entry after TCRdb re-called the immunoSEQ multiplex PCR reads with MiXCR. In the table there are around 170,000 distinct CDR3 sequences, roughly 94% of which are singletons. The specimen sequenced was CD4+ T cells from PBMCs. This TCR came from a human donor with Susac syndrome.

CDR3 loop: CASSREGAYGYTF. CDR3 nucleotides: TGTGCCAGCAGCAGAGAGGGGGCGTATGGCTACACCTTC. The chain uses TRBV6-6 and TRBJ1-2, with 7 bases identical to TRBD1. The V gene end was trimmed by 6 bases and the J gene end by 5 bases; junction bases not matched to a gene: 6. This CDR3 is 13 amino acids long. Germline values: CDR1 MNHNY, CDR2 SVGAGI (reference sequence).